Following are 12 T cell receptor beta chains from one sample sequenced in a study of T-cell memory formation after mild COVID-19. Each CDR3 protein is one row after TCRdb ran MiXCR on the 5' RACE reads. The sample records approximately 270,000 distinct CDR3 sequences, 15% to 20% being singletons. The sequencing input was PBMCs or a T cell subset sorted from them (not recorded which). The source of these receptors is a man aged 18 to 30 who had mild COVID-19 (a few samples of this study predate the infection). Cell type and time point are not known.

The gene calls are TRBV5-5 and TRBJ2-1; perhaps TRBD1 as D (5 bases). The germline V gene has CDR1 SGHKS and CDR2 YYEKEE (reference sequence). V was clipped by 0 bases and J by 4 bases, with 11 bases between them. The CDR3 consists of 15 residues. The CDR3 bases are TGTGCCAGCAGCTTGGGGCCAGGGTTATACAATGAGCAGTTCTTC. It translates to CASSLGPGLYNEQFF.

This clonotype occurred a few times. This sequence joins TRBV5-1 and TRBJ2-1; D remains ambiguous. CDR1 and CDR2 from the germline V gene are SGHRS and YFSETQ. With 2 bases removed from V and 5 bases from J, the gap between germline ends came to 5 bases. This CDR3 has 12 amino acids. The CDR3 DNA reads as TGCGCCAGCAGCTTTGCGGACAATGAGCAGTTCTTC. This gives the protein CASSFADNEQFF.

The chain joins TRBV7-9 to TRBJ2-1, with 7 bases matching TRBD2. J was trimmed by 1 base and V by 6 bases; bases with no gene match: 3. Germline loops: CDR1 SEHNR, CDR2 FQNEAQ (reference sequence). This CDR3 has 14 amino acids. The CDR3 DNA sequence: TGTGCCAGCAGACGGACTAGTTCCTACAATGAGCAGTTCTTC. Translated, it gives CASRRTSSYNEQFF.

This clonotype was counted ten times or more. The chain uses TRBV2 and TRBJ2-3; D is unclear. The CDR3 covers 14 residues. The germline V and J ends were trimmed by 7 bases and 4 bases, with 15 bases remaining between them. CDR1 is SNHLY and CDR2 is FYNNEI in the germline V gene. CDR3 region: CASMVDRWADTQYF. The CDR3, as DNA: TGTGCCAGCATGGTAGACCGCTGGGCAGATACGCAGTATTTT.

This clonotype was picked up a small number of times. The rearrangement links TRBV20-1 to TRBJ2-3, with 8 bases aligning to TRBD2. V shed 2 bases, J shed 0 bases, and the junction held 13 bases outside the gene matches. The CDR3 totals 18 residues. Germline CDR1 DFQATT, CDR2 SNEGSKA (reference sequence). In nucleotides, the CDR3 is TGCAGTGCTAGATTCTTCGGATCGCGGGGGGCGAGCACAGATACGCAGTATTTT. Residues: CSARFFGSRGASTDTQYF.

At least ten counts were recorded for this clonotype. The chain couples TRBV6-6 to TRBJ2-2; 8 nucleotides line up with TRBD2. CDR3 length: 15 amino acids. V lost 4 bases to trimming and J lost 4 bases; unmatched junction nucleotides: 5. The germline V gene encodes CDR1 MNHNY and CDR2 SVGAGI (reference sequence). This CDR3 reads CASSSTGGVTGELFF. The CDR3 bases are TGTGCCAGCAGTTCCACGGGGGGGGTCACCGGGGAGCTGTTTTTT.

CDR3 sequence (DNA): TGTGCCAGCAGTTTATGGGGGGCGGAAGAGACCCAGTACTTC. Translating gives CASSLWGAEETQYF. V usage is TRBV27 and J usage is TRBJ2-5; possibly TRBD1 or TRBD2 for D (6 bases each). Germline V gene lookup returns CDR1 MNHEY and CDR2 SMNVEV (reference sequence). The CDR3 contains 14 residues. The ends were cut back, 1 base at V and 3 bases at J, with 9 bases in the middle.

This clonotype was counted ten times or more. This sequence joins TRBV5-4 and TRBJ1-4; 7 bases are shared with TRBD1. CDR1 is SGHNT and CDR2 is YYREEE in the germline V gene (reference sequence). The CDR3 runs 14 residues. The ends lost 4 bases at V and 7 bases at J; junction bases unmatched: 7. CDR3 amino acids: CASSRQGAAEKLFF. Here the CDR3 DNA reads TGTGCCAGCAGCCGACAGGGAGCGGCTGAAAAACTGTTTTTT. Based on the CDR3 plus reference TRBV5-4 and TRBJ1-4, the full variable domain is ETGVTQSPTHLIKTRGQQVTLRCSSQSGHNTVSWYQQALGQGPQFIFQYYREEENGRGNFPPRFSGLQFPNYSSELNVNALELDDSALYLCASSRQGAAEKLFFGSGTQLSVL.

This clonotype was seen a handful of times. J is TRBJ1-1 and V is TRBV2; D is unclear. CDR3 length: 12 amino acids. Per germline, CDR1 SNHLY and CDR2 FYNNEI. V was cut by 6 bases and J by 2 bases, with 7 bases left in between. For the CDR3, the DNA is TGTGCCAGCAGACGGCGTAACACTGAAGCTTTCTTT. Translating gives CASRRRNTEAFF.

The genes are TRBV5-1 and TRBJ1-4; tentative D call: TRBD1 (5 bases). CDR1 and CDR2 (germline): SGHRS, YFSETQ. The V end lost 3 bases, the J end lost 2 bases, and 8 bases lay between the germline ends. CDR3 length equals 14 residues. The CDR3 region has the DNA TGCGCCAGCAGCTCTGGGGGTACTAATGAAAAACTGTTTTTT. Protein product: CASSSGGTNEKLFF.

This clonotype was picked up one time. The genes are TRBV27 and TRBJ2-7; 10 positions agree with TRBD2. V dropped 6 bases and J dropped 7; count of bases not matched to a gene: 6. Germline lookup yields CDR1 MNHEY and CDR2 SMNVEV (reference sequence). This CDR3 is 13 amino acids long. The CDR3 coding sequence is TGTGCCAGCAGCTTACTAGCGGGGAGAGAGCAGTACGTC. Translation: CASSLLAGREQYV.

The V gene is TRBV15, the J gene TRBJ1-5, with D perhaps matching TRBD1 (5 bases). The germline CDR1 and CDR2 sequences are LNHNV and YYDKDF (reference sequence). V was pared by 5 bases and J by 4 bases, with 9 bases between. This CDR3 is built from 13 residues. As DNA, the CDR3 is TGTGCCACCAGCCCGGCAGGGAATCAGCCCCAGCATTTT. Translated, it gives CATSPAGNQPQHF.